This T cell receptor (delta chain) originates from a study of gamma-delta T cells after stem cell transplantation. This clone turned up a few times. TCRdb records a much larger clone's protein for this DNA, with a difference at residue 7 that likely arises from a read error; the protein given is the translation of the DNA. The germline CDR1 and CDR2 sequences are GEAIGNYY and EKD. V was pared by 0 bases and J by 0 bases, with 16 bases between. The CDR3 is 17 amino acids. TCRdb made new clone calls on the RT-PCR reads using CATT. The data show some 16,000 delta-chain clones, 9% to 9.5% seen once. The sample comprised gamma-delta T cells. The sequence was collected from a human donor. It is not recorded whose cells these are; they may come from a transplant donor. The genes are TRDV2 and TRDJ1; weak D call: TRDD3 (5 bases). As DNA, the CDR3 is TGTGCCTGTGACACCTTACGGGGGGGCGCGTACACCGATAAACTCATCTTT. As protein: CACDTLRGGAYTDKLIF.